The rows below give T cell receptor beta chains drawn from one sample of a study of identical twins. In TCRdb, the 5' RACE reads were re-called with MiXCR into one record per CDR3 protein. The sample lists 540,000 or so distinct CDR3 sequences, around 24% occurring once. This sample also belongs to another study, concerning yellow fever vaccine responses in identical twins.

The sequencing sample was made of CD4+ T cells sorted from blood. Receptors were obtained from a woman between 18 and 29 years old in good health. Both conserved end residues are trimmed from each CDR3.

j_call: TRBJ2-3
v_call: TRBV6-1
cdr3_aa: ASSPQGISTDTQY

j_call: TRBJ2-3
v_call: TRBV2
cdr3_aa: ASSVSGTQGRADTQY

j_call: TRBJ2-5
v_call: TRBV5-1
cdr3_aa: ASSLGQTSQETQY

j_call: TRBJ1-5
v_call: TRBV5-6
cdr3_aa: ASSLKGLNSGQH

j_call: TRBJ2-2
v_call: TRBV20-1
cdr3_aa: SARPGTSGSTGELF

j_call: TRBJ2-3
v_call: TRBV12-3/TRBV12-4
cdr3_aa: ASRLGHNTDTQY

j_call: TRBJ2-4
v_call: TRBV12-3/TRBV12-4
cdr3_aa: ASTMDWGGNIQY

j_call: TRBJ1-2
v_call: TRBV6-1
cdr3_aa: ASSQLQGDYGYT

j_call: TRBJ1-2
v_call: TRBV7-2
cdr3_aa: ASSHPLGGGYT

j_call: TRBJ1-1
v_call: TRBV3-1
cdr3_aa: ASCRGTEAF

j_call: TRBJ2-1
v_call: TRBV7-3
cdr3_aa: ASSAQTSGSNEQF

j_call: TRBJ2-1
v_call: TRBV7-9
cdr3_aa: ASSGGSYNEQF

j_call: TRBJ2-1
v_call: TRBV19
cdr3_aa: ASSIRVGNNEQF

j_call: TRBJ2-3
v_call: TRBV5-1
cdr3_aa: ASASNSIGPDTQY

j_call: TRBJ1-4
v_call: TRBV6-5
cdr3_aa: ASSSRQGTNEKLF

j_call: TRBJ2-7
v_call: TRBV20-1
cdr3_aa: SARDLSGRGYEQY

j_call: TRBJ2-7
v_call: TRBV12-3/TRBV12-4
cdr3_aa: ASSGQAAIAYEQY

j_call: TRBJ2-3
v_call: TRBV6-1
cdr3_aa: ASSEPGGASDTQY

j_call: TRBJ2-1
v_call: TRBV10-3
cdr3_aa: AIKGTGSYNEQF

j_call: TRBJ2-2
v_call: TRBV5-1
cdr3_aa: ASSPPGTGQAGELF

j_call: TRBJ2-2
v_call: TRBV20-1
cdr3_aa: SARGGSGTGELF

j_call: TRBJ2-1
v_call: TRBV11-2
cdr3_aa: ASSLGLAGLF

j_call: TRBJ2-5
v_call: TRBV12-3/TRBV12-4
cdr3_aa: ASSLKARMETQY

j_call: TRBJ2-2
v_call: TRBV24-1
cdr3_aa: ATKKTGNTGELF

j_call: TRBJ2-3
v_call: TRBV7-2
cdr3_aa: ASSLFAGVADTQY

j_call: TRBJ1-6
v_call: TRBV3-1
cdr3_aa: ASSLPLPTNSPLH

j_call: TRBJ2-6
v_call: TRBV20-1
cdr3_aa: SARDLRSYSGANVLT

j_call: TRBJ2-5
v_call: TRBV10-3
cdr3_aa: AISAGGLEETQY

j_call: TRBJ1-1
v_call: TRBV6-1
cdr3_aa: ASKPGQGVSEAF

j_call: TRBJ1-1
v_call: TRBV7-9
cdr3_aa: ASSSPGQMNTEAF

j_call: TRBJ2-7
v_call: TRBV3-1
cdr3_aa: ASSQRELDEQY

j_call: TRBJ2-2
v_call: TRBV12-3/TRBV12-4
cdr3_aa: ASTRGGGELF

j_call: TRBJ1-5
v_call: TRBV20-1
cdr3_aa: SARDLGGLNQPQH

j_call: TRBJ2-1
v_call: TRBV6-1
cdr3_aa: ASNLQGSYNEQF

j_call: TRBJ2-7
v_call: TRBV10-3
cdr3_aa: AIREAGSYEQY

j_call: TRBJ2-7
v_call: TRBV29-1
cdr3_aa: SVGWQGSYEQY

j_call: TRBJ2-3
v_call: TRBV7-3
cdr3_aa: ASSSGTVLDTQY

j_call: TRBJ2-3
v_call: TRBV5-1
cdr3_aa: ASSLTSGGDTQY

j_call: TRBJ2-2
v_call: TRBV7-8
cdr3_aa: ASSDTSGGYTGELF

j_call: TRBJ2-1
v_call: TRBV7-2
cdr3_aa: ASSLVRTTYNEQF

j_call: TRBJ1-1
v_call: TRBV20-1
cdr3_aa: SARAATGANTEAF

j_call: TRBJ1-1
v_call: TRBV12-3/TRBV12-4
cdr3_aa: ASSLNRVPTEAF